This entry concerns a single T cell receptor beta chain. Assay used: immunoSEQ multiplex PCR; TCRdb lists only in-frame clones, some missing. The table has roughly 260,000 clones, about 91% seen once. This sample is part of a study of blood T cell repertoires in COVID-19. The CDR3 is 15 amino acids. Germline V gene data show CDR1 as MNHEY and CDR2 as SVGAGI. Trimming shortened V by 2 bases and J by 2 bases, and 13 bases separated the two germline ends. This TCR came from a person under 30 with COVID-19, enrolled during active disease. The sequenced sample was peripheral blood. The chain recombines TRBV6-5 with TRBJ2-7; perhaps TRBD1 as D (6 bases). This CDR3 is CASSYGITGPYEQYF. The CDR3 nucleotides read TGTGCCAGCAGTTACGGTATTACAGGGCCCTACGAGCAGTACTTC.